This T cell receptor (beta chain) stems from a study of shared clonotypes between healthy human individuals. Looked up from germline, CDR1 is SEHNR and CDR2 is FQNEAQ (reference sequence). The CDR3 runs to 15 residues. Trimming took 5 bases from V and 4 from J; bases not matched to a gene: 5. The method was immunoSEQ multiplex PCR; TCRdb's version includes in-frame clones alone and lacks a portion of them. The sample has 950,000 to 1,300,000 clones; approximately 68% are singletons. The sequenced sample consisted of memory CD4+ T cells sorted from blood. Noted subset: CD45RA-negative fraction. This clonotype was sampled from a man aged 18 to 29 in good health. The chain uses TRBV7-9 and TRBJ1-5; 10 nucleotides agree with TRBD1. The chain's CDR3 is CASSAGDRGNQPQHF. CDR3 DNA sequence: TGTGCCAGCAGCGCGGGGGACAGGGGAAATCAGCCCCAGCATTTT.